These 23 T cell receptor beta chains share one sample of origin, sequenced in a study of neurological immune-mediated disorders (dated by TCRdb to the late 2010s). Library generation was performed with 5' RACE. The data were produced on an Illumina HiSeq 2500. In-frame beta chains were kept once TCRdb had trimmed the public reads at Q25 with fastp and called clones with MiXCR. Records with the same CDR3 protein are collapsed into one entry carrying the most frequent genes and DNA. Within this sample are tens of thousands of distinct CDR3 sequences, with roughly 17% of them counted one time only. The ten largest clones add up to 15% of the sample. Sequenced: PBMCs. These receptors were collected from a woman in her thirties or forties in good health.

This clonotype showed up many times. The chain uses TRBV12-3 or TRBV12-4 and TRBJ1-2; the D is unclear. The CDR3 has 13 residues. Between the trimmed V and J ends, which lost 6 bases and 2 bases, there was a span of 10 bases. CDR3 sequence (DNA): TGTGCCAGCAGCCCCGGTGTCAACTATGGCTACACCTTC. This translates into CASSPGVNYGYTF.

This clonotype was seen many times. The chain recombines TRBV7-3 with TRBJ2-1; D possibly corresponds to TRBD1 (5 bases). Germline CDR1 is SGHTA and CDR2 is FQGTGA. Trimming pared 4 bases from V and 2 bases from J, leaving 15 bases between. The CDR3 totals 16 residues. The CDR3 is CASSSLPDTTYNEQFF. The CDR3 nucleotides read TGTGCCAGCAGCTCTCTACCGGACACAACCTACAATGAGCAGTTCTTC.

The chain combines TRBV4-2 with TRBJ2-2; D gene ambiguous. V was clipped by 0 bases and J by 5 bases, with 7 bases between them. The germline CDR1 and CDR2 sequences are LGHNA and YNFKEQ. The CDR3 runs to 14 residues. The CDR3 nucleotides read TGTGCCAGCAGCCAAGAAGGAGCAACCGGGGAGCTGTTTTTT. Translating it yields CASSQEGATGELFF.

This clonotype has at least ten counts. The rearrangement links TRBV4-2 to TRBJ2-3; D not certain. The CDR3 length is 14 residues. The V gene's germline CDR1 is LGHNA and CDR2 YNFKEQ. V was shortened by 0 bases and J by 2 bases, with 6 bases between the two germline ends. This CDR3 reads CASSQEGATDTQYF. DNA of the CDR3: TGTGCCAGCAGCCAAGAAGGAGCCACAGATACGCAGTATTTT.

The chain is built from TRBV3-1 and TRBJ2-1, with 7 bases identical to TRBD2. The CDR3 sequence is 16 residues long. Germline V gene lookup returns CDR1 LGHDT and CDR2 YNNKEL (reference sequence). Germline trimming cut 4 bases from V and 7 bases from J; bases unmatched to any gene: 13. The CDR3 region is CASSRPTSATLNEQFF. The CDR3 DNA sequence: TGTGCCAGCAGCCGGCCAACTAGCGCCACTTTAAATGAGCAGTTCTTC.

This clonotype was seen a handful of times. The gene calls are TRBV7-2 and TRBJ2-2; unclear D gene. The CDR3 runs to 15 residues. Trimming took off 0 bases at V and 2 bases at J, with 7 bases between the two ends. Looked up from germline, CDR1 is SGHTA and CDR2 is FQGNSA. In nucleotides, the CDR3 is TGTGCCAGCAGCTTAGCTAAGGGAAACACCGGGGAGCTGTTTTTT. It codes for CASSLAKGNTGELFF. Filled out from reference TRBV7-2 and TRBJ2-2, the complete variable domain reads GAGVSQSPSNKVTEKGKDVELRCDPISGHTALYWYRQSLGQGLEFLIYFQGNSAPDKSGLPSDRFSAERTGGSVSTLTIQRTQQEDSAVYLCASSLAKGNTGELFFGEGSRLTVL.

In its sample, this clonotype was seen many times. J is TRBJ1-1 and V is TRBV5-1; TRBD1 is a possible D gene (5 bases). Germline values: CDR1 SGHRS, CDR2 YFSETQ. The V end lost 0 bases, the J end lost 4 bases, and 10 bases lay between the germline ends. The CDR3 sequence is 14 residues long. Written as DNA, the CDR3 is TGCGCCAGCAGCTTGGGGGGACCTACCACTGAAGCTTTCTTT. As protein: CASSLGGPTTEAFF.

At least ten counts were recorded for this clonotype. DNA for the CDR3: TGCAGTGCTGCCCGGGACAGGGGGCCTAGTGGCTACACCTTC. This gives the protein CSAARDRGPSGYTF. The chain employs TRBV20-1 and TRBJ1-2; 12 nucleotides align to TRBD1. In germline, CDR1 is DFQATT, CDR2 SNEGSKA (reference sequence). Losses at the gene ends were 5 bases for V and 7 bases for J; bases not matched to a gene: 8. The CDR3 covers 14 residues.

This clonotype was counted ten times or more. The chain links TRBV25-1 to TRBJ2-3; weak D call: TRBD2 (6 bases). Trimming took off 2 bases at V and 0 bases at J, with 12 bases between the two ends. CDR3 length: 16 residues. The V gene's germline CDR1 is MGHDK and CDR2 SYGVNS. The chain's CDR3 is CASSEGGRSSTDTQYF. The CDR3 DNA sequence: TGTGCCAGCAGTGAAGGGGGGAGGTCTAGCACAGATACGCAGTATTTT. Looking up the rest from reference TRBV25-1 and TRBJ2-3 gives the full variable domain: EADIYQTPRYLVIGTGKKITLECSQTMGHDKMYWYQQDPGMELHLIHYSYGVNSTEKGDLSSESTVSRIRTEHFPLTLESARPSHTSQYLCASSEGGRSSTDTQYFGPGTRLTVL.

Of note for this clonotype: This may be a read error, as it is one base from a much larger clone. V is TRBV7-2 and J is TRBJ2-1; TRBD2 aligns across 7 bases. This CDR3 is 15 amino acids long. CDR1 is SGHTA and CDR2 is FQGNSA in the germline V gene. V shed 6 bases and J 4 bases; nucleotides not matched to a gene: 9. CDR3 DNA: TGTGCCAGCAGTTTGACTAGCTCCACTTACAATGAGCAGTTCTTC. Its translation is CASSLTSSTYNEQFF.

This clonotype was counted ten times or more. The chain recombines TRBV7-2 with TRBJ2-1; TRBD2 agrees at 9 bases. The CDR3 sequence is 17 residues long. Germline V gene sequence: CDR1 SGHTA, CDR2 FQGNSA. The junction had 7 bases not matched to a gene; V was cut back by 1 base and J by 3 bases. The CDR3 loop is CASSLGLAGSIYNEQFF. The CDR3 DNA is TGTGCCAGCAGCTTAGGCCTAGCGGGGTCTATCTACAATGAGCAGTTCTTC.

This clonotype was seen many times. The chain uses TRBV3-1 and TRBJ2-3; 8 bases fit TRBD2. CDR1 and CDR2 from the germline V gene are LGHDT and YNNKEL (reference sequence). CDR3 size: 15 residues. The V segment lost 1 base and the J segment 4 bases; nucleotides outside the gene matches: 4. CDR3 sequence reads: CASSQVRGGADTQYF. CDR3 nucleotides: TGTGCCAGCAGCCAAGTCCGGGGGGGTGCAGATACGCAGTATTTT.

This clonotype appeared many times. The chain recombines TRBV20-1 with TRBJ2-1; 11 nucleotides line up with TRBD2. J was trimmed by 6 bases and V by 6 bases; bases with no gene match: 7. The germline CDR1 and CDR2 sequences are DFQATT and SNEGSKA (reference sequence). There are 14 residues in the CDR3. In DNA, the CDR3 is TGCAGTGCCCACCGACTAGCGGGGCTCAATGAGCAGTTCTTC. It encodes CSAHRLAGLNEQFF.

About this clonotype itself: A much bigger clone sits one base away, suggesting this may be a read error. This CDR3 fails to terminate in the conserved phenylalanine or tryptophan, so it likely reflects a read error. The DNA is left out, because the CDR3 cannot be placed on it with certainty; the CDR3 is given as TCRdb lists it. This rearrangement joins TRBV27 to TRBJ1-4. The germline V gene has CDR1 MNHEY and CDR2 SMNVEV (reference sequence). The CDR3 is 10 residues long, counting both termini. The CDR3 sequence is CTSSHRGELV.

This clonotype was picked up a small number of times. The V gene is TRBV29-1, the J gene TRBJ1-2, with D perhaps matching TRBD1 (6 bases). The CDR3 covers 13 residues. Between the trimmed V and J ends, which lost 5 bases and 14 bases, there was a span of 24 bases. Looked up from germline, CDR1 is SQVTM and CDR2 is ANQGSEA. The CDR3 loop reads CSVNRQEPGSGTF. The DNA for the CDR3 is TGCAGCGTTAACCGACAGGAACCCGGATCAGGGACCTTC. The entire variable domain, with the rest obtained from reference TRBV29-1 and TRBJ1-2, is as follows: SAVISQKPSRDICQRGTSLTIQCQVDSQVTMMFWYRQQPGQSLTLIATANQGSEATYESGFVIDKFPISRPNLTFSTLTVSNMSPEDSSIYLCSVNRQEPGSGTFGSGTRLTVV.

In its sample, this clonotype was seen many times. The chain is built from TRBV20-1 and TRBJ1-2; a weak D match, TRBD1 (5 bases). Trimming cost V 6 bases and J 8 bases, with 16 bases left between them. The germline V gene has CDR1 DFQATT and CDR2 SNEGSKA (reference sequence). The CDR3 has 12 amino acids. CDR3 nucleotide sequence: TGCAGTGCAGGCAGGGCTTTGGGAGGCTACACCTTC. Translation gives CSAGRALGGYTF.

This clonotype was seen ten or more times. The V gene is TRBV24-1, the J gene TRBJ2-2, with 10 nucleotides matching TRBD2. The CDR3 is 19 residues long. Germline V lookup: CDR1 KGHDR, CDR2 SFDVKD. J lost 0 bases, V lost 9 bases, and 15 bases had no gene match. The CDR3 DNA follows: TGTGCCACCCCATCCCGCGGGCTAGCGGGGGAGTCGAACACCGGGGAGCTGTTTTTT. Translated: CATPSRGLAGESNTGELFF.

This clonotype has a count of ten or more. The chain combines TRBV5-6 with TRBJ2-5, with D tentatively TRBD2 (6 bases). Trimming removed 1 base from V and 10 bases from J, with 26 bases in between. CDR3 length: 17 amino acids. In germline, CDR1 is SGHDT, CDR2 YYEEEE. The CDR3 region is CASSLNGGRGPSSDQYF. Written as DNA, the CDR3 is TGTGCCAGCAGCTTGAACGGCGGGCGGGGACCAAGCAGCGACCAGTACTTC.

The V gene is TRBV19, the J gene TRBJ2-1; a weak D match, TRBD2 (6 bases). The length of the CDR3 is 12 residues. CDR1 and CDR2 (germline): LNHDA, SQIVND (reference sequence). Trimming shortened V by 2 bases and J by 14 bases, and 13 bases separated the two germline ends. CDR3 nucleotide sequence: TGTGCCAGTAGTATATCCGGGGGTAGAAAGTTCTTC. Amino acids: CASSISGGRKFF.

This clonotype is medium-sized within its sample. This sequence joins TRBV20-1 and TRBJ1-5; possibly TRBD1 for D (6 bases). V was cut by 7 bases and J by 1 base, with 17 bases left in between. Germline CDR1 is DFQATT and CDR2 is SNEGSKA (reference sequence). The CDR3 extends over 15 amino acids. CDR3: CSGSTGGGSNQPQHF. CDR3 in DNA: TGCAGTGGTTCGACAGGCGGAGGGAGCAATCAGCCCCAGCATTTT.

This clonotype was counted ten times or more. V usage is TRBV20-1 and J usage is TRBJ1-2; TRBD1 matches 10 bases. Germline V lookup: CDR1 DFQATT, CDR2 SNEGSKA (reference sequence). The CDR3 spans 14 residues. V was pared by 5 bases and J by 5 bases, with 8 bases of the junction left unmatched. CDR3 sequence (DNA): TGCAGTGCTTTTAGACAGGGGGCTGGGTATGGCTACACCTTC. Translating gives CSAFRQGAGYGYTF.

This clonotype was observed at least ten times. The J gene is TRBJ1-4, the V gene TRBV7-2; perhaps TRBD1 as D (5 bases). The CDR3 covers 15 residues. Deletions cut 2 bases from V and 6 bases from J, with 13 bases between. Germline V gene lookup returns CDR1 SGHTA and CDR2 FQGNSA. The CDR3 protein is CASSLQGPSDEKLFF. CDR3 DNA sequence: TGTGCCAGCAGCTTACAGGGTCCGTCGGATGAAAAACTGTTTTTT.

The V call is TRBV4-3, the J call TRBJ1-1; 9 bases are shared with TRBD1. Germline lookup yields CDR1 LGHNA and CDR2 YSLEER. The CDR3 consists of 15 residues. V lost 3 bases and J lost 1; bases outside the gene matches: 3. In nucleotides, the CDR3 is TGCGCCAGCAGCCATCAGGACAGGGGGAACACTGAAGCTTTCTTT. Its translation is CASSHQDRGNTEAFF.